This T cell receptor beta chain was sequenced for a study of naive and memory T cell subsets. Study-wide results and caveats: Over 95% of naive TCR sequences appeared only once after error correction, unlike memory subsets. Especially in CD8 cells, naive repertoires contained a few larger clonotypes, possibly CD45RA-re-expressing memory cells.

Germline V lookup: CDR1 SGHTA, CDR2 FQGNSA. This CDR3 spans 13 amino acids. V was shortened by 4 bases and J by 3 bases, with 8 bases between the two germline ends. At least ten counts were recorded for this clonotype. Its target is unknown. An equimolar mix of two oligonucleotides served as the beta constant-region primer for TRBC1 and TRBC2. Four rounds of PCR amplified the ligated cDNA using nested alpha and beta constant-region primers plus SP2. The cDNA 3' end received a ligated single-stranded oligonucleotide carrying the SP2 primer and a 12-nucleotide UMI. MiXCR, applied by TCRdb to the UMI-ligation and nested PCR reads, yields one record per CDR3 protein. The sample contains 140,000 to 150,000 distinct CDR3 sequences, over 20% of which appear only once.

Material: naive CD4+ T cells from blood. This sequence was found in a human donor in good health. The J gene is TRBJ2-3, the V gene TRBV7-2; D is ambiguous. Here the CDR3 DNA reads TGTGCCAGCAGCTCGTATTCTACAGATACGCAGTATTTT. It translates to CASSSYSTDTQYF.